This T cell receptor (beta chain) was profiled in a study of OX40 agonist ivuxolimab in advanced cancers. In the study overall: Approximately 40% of patients had received prior checkpoint inhibitor therapy. General study points: Compared with CD4+, CD8+ T cells on average had more expanded clones. Within 6 weeks, CD4+ and CD8+ blood T cells expanded clonally at 0.1 to 3.0 mg/kg.

This table comes from immunoSEQ multiplex PCR, and its TCRdb copy is limited to in-frame clones, with some not included. The table shows around 70,000 clones, with less than 90% occurring only once. The CDR3 totals 15 residues. CDR1 and CDR2 from the germline V gene are SGDLS and YYNGEE. The V gene lost 0 bases and the J gene lost 2 bases, with 12 bases spanning the gap. About this clone: What it binds is unknown.

The receptor was isolated from an adult with an advanced solid tumor such as melanoma, head and neck, liver or kidney cancer. Sequenced here: CD4+ or CD8+ T cells sorted from blood, sampled in a trial of the OX40 agonist ivuxolimab. This chain connects TRBV9 to TRBJ2-7, with no clear D. In nucleotides, the CDR3 is TGTGCCAGCAGCGTAGGGCATACCTCAACCTACGAGCAGTACTTC. It specifies CASSVGHTSTYEQYF. The full variable domain, in which reference TRBV9 and TRBJ2-7 provide the parts outside the CDR3, is DSGVTQTPKHLITATGQRVTLRCSPRSGDLSVYWYQQSLDQGLQFLIQYYNGEERAKGNILERFSAQQFPDLHSELNLSSLELGDSALYFCASSVGHTSTYEQYFGPGTRLTVT.